This is a list of T cell receptor beta chains from one sample in a study of early T cells in non-severe SARS-CoV-2 infection. TCRdb fed the 5' RACE reads into MiXCR, producing one record per CDR3 protein. Among approximately 43,000 distinct CDR3 sequences, around 7% were seen once, and the ten largest hold roughly 4.7%. Source material: whole blood. These TCRs come from an adult who was a healthcare worker with PCR-confirmed SARS-CoV-2 infection or an uninfected control (not recorded which). Each CDR3 is given with its conserved first and last residue. The D gene is left open where the match is weak. Clone size is given for some rows only: seen once, a few or many times, or a class if the clone is expanded.

V	J	size	D	DNA	CDR3
TRBV5-1	TRBJ2-7	few	TRBD2	TGCGCCAGCAGCTTGCTAGCGGGGGGGGAGTACGAGCAGCACTTC	CASSLLAGGEYEQHF
TRBV20-1	TRBJ1-5	-	TRBD1	TGCAGTGCGCCTGTGGGGACAGCCAATCAGCCCCAGCATTTT	CSAPVGTANQPQHF
TRBV7-3	TRBJ2-2	many	-	TGTGCCAGCAGCCCAATCCGGGTCACCGGGGAGCTGTTTTTT	CASSPIRVTGELFF
TRBV30	TRBJ2-3	-	TRBD1	TGTGCCTGGAGCCTACAGGGGGCAGATACGCAGTATTTT	CAWSLQGADTQYF
TRBV30	TRBJ2-7	many	TRBD1	TGTGCCTGGAGTTCCGGGACAGGGACCTACGAGCAGTACTTC	CAWSSGTGTYEQYF
TRBV6-1	TRBJ1-5	few	-	TGTGCCAGCAGTGCGTCGGCAGGGAGTTTGAATCAGCCCCAGCATTTT	CASSASAGSLNQPQHF
TRBV5-6	TRBJ2-7	-	-	TGTGCCAGCAGCTTGGTCGGCGACACCCGATACTACGAGCAGTACTTC	CASSLVGDTRYYEQYF
TRBV5-1	TRBJ2-1	-	-	TGCGCCAGCAGCCCCTCCGGGGGAAAGTACAATGAGCAGTTCTTC	CASSPSGGKYNEQFF
TRBV27	TRBJ1-1	many	-	TGTGCCAGCAGTTGGGGCGGGAACACTGAAGCTTTCTTT	CASSWGGNTEAFF
TRBV25-1	TRBJ2-7	-	-	TGTGCCAGCAGTCCGCCCTGGACAGAAGCCTACGAGCAGTACTTC	CASSPPWTEAYEQYF
TRBV6-2/TRBV6-3	TRBJ1-5	many	-	TGTGCCAGCGGGGCAGGACAGCCCCAGCATTTT	CASGAGQPQHF
TRBV7-8	TRBJ2-5	many	-	TGTGCCAGCAGCTTAGTGCCATCCGGCCAAGAGACCCAGTACTTC	CASSLVPSGQETQYF
TRBV5-6	TRBJ1-6	-	-	TGTGCCAGCAGCTTGCGAGTGGGTTTAAGCTCCTATAATTCACCCCTCCACTTT	CASSLRVGLSSYNSPLHF
TRBV29-1	TRBJ2-7	-	-	TGCAGCGTTAGCCGGGGGCGGTACTACGAGCAGTACTTC	CSVSRGRYYEQYF
TRBV5-1	TRBJ1-1	-	-	TGCGCCAGCAGCACCGGGACCCCAAATTCGGGGACTGAAGCTTTCTTT	CASSTGTPNSGTEAFF
TRBV6-1	TRBJ2-2	many	-	TGTGCCAGCAGTGAAGAGGGGAACACCGGGGAGCTGTTTTTT	CASSEEGNTGELFF
TRBV6-5	TRBJ1-4	-	-	TGTGCCAGCATACCCGTCGGGGCTGAAAAACTGTTTTTT	CASIPVGAEKLFF
TRBV9	TRBJ2-3	many	TRBD2	TGTGCCAGCAGCGTAGGACGGGGGGGGCCAGATACGCAGTATTTT	CASSVGRGGPDTQYF